The 31 T cell receptor beta chains below all came from one sample that was sequenced in a study of blood T cell repertoires in COVID-19. Sequencing used immunoSEQ multiplex PCR; TCRdb keeps in-frame clones, though not all of them. This table has approximately 110,000 clones, around nine tenths appearing once. Material for sequencing was peripheral blood. These receptors all stem from a woman aged 45-60 years with active or convalescent COVID-19.

V is TRBV30 and J is TRBJ1-6; D ambiguous. There are 15 residues in the CDR3. V dropped 8 bases and J dropped 9 bases, with 23 bases sitting between them. Germline CDR1 is GTSNPN and CDR2 is SVGIG (reference sequence). CDR3 sequence: CALVSRSGRRSPLHF. The DNA for the CDR3 is TGTGCCCTGGTCTCCAGGAGCGGACGTCGTTCACCCCTCCACTTT.

The rearrangement links TRBV7-3 to TRBJ2-1, with 10 bases matching TRBD2. Germline V gene sequence: CDR1 SGHTA, CDR2 FQGTGA. CDR3 length: 16 residues. J was trimmed by 11 bases and V by 5 bases; bases with no gene match: 15. Written as DNA, the CDR3 is TGTGCCAGCAGCCATGGATCGGAGCGGGAGGGCCTTAAGCAGTTCTTC. It translates to CASSHGSEREGLKQFF.

The chain is built from TRBV12-3 or TRBV12-4 and TRBJ1-2, with D unresolved. V lost 0 bases to trimming and J lost 6 bases, with 8 bases between them. There are 13 residues in the CDR3. The CDR3 DNA sequence: TGTGCCAGCAGTTTAGCGCGGCGGGATGGCTACACCTTC. This sequence encodes CASSLARRDGYTF.

The rearrangement joins TRBV2 to TRBJ1-2; D ambiguous. Germline V gene data show CDR1 as SNHLY and CDR2 as FYNNEI. Trimming pared 4 bases from V and 3 bases from J, leaving 9 bases between. This CDR3 comprises 13 residues. Here the CDR3 reads CASSVNGDYGYTF. The CDR3 coding sequence is TGTGCCAGCAGTGTTAACGGAGACTATGGCTACACCTTC.

The J gene is TRBJ1-6, the V gene TRBV5-6, with TRBD1 as a possible D gene (5 bases). Trimming took 4 bases from V and 3 from J, leaving 20 bases between them. Germline CDR1 and CDR2: SGHDT and YYEEEE. The CDR3 runs 18 residues. CDR3 region: CASSPGRTGLNYNSPLHF. For the CDR3, the DNA is TGTGCCAGCAGCCCCGGGAGGACGGGACTCAACTATAATTCACCCCTCCACTTT.

CDR3 loop: CASSFSGPSDEQYF. CDR3 sequence (DNA): TGTGCCAGCAGTTTCAGCGGTCCCTCGGACGAGCAGTACTTC. The rearrangement joins TRBV6-2 or TRBV6-3 to TRBJ2-7; a weak D match, TRBD2 (5 bases). V shed 4 bases and J shed 5 bases, with 15 bases lying between them. The CDR3 has 14 residues. Germline assignment: CDR1 MNHEY and CDR2 SVGEGT.

The DNA of the CDR3 is TGTGCCAGCACCGATCTGAGCGGGAGAAAGACCCAGTACTTC. Translation: CASTDLSGRKTQYF. This chain joins TRBV5-4 and TRBJ2-5; 8 bases map to TRBD2. V lost 6 bases to trimming and J lost 6 bases; unmatched junction nucleotides: 10. This CDR3 spans 14 amino acids. Germline V CDR1 and CDR2: SGHNT, YYREEE (reference sequence).

Only a few counts were recorded for this clone. The chain is built from TRBV9 and TRBJ2-7, with 10 bases aligning to TRBD1. Looked up from germline, CDR1 is SGDLS and CDR2 is YYNGEE. The V gene end was trimmed by 1 base and the J gene end by 6 bases; junction bases not matched to a gene: 4. CDR3 length: 14 amino acids. CDR3 nucleotide sequence: TGTGCCAGCAGCGTACAGACAGGGGGCGGCGAGCAGTACTTC. Amino acid sequence: CASSVQTGGGEQYF.

V usage is TRBV15 and J usage is TRBJ2-2; a possible D gene is TRBD2 (6 bases). V lost 8 bases to trimming and J lost 4 bases, with 14 bases between them. CDR3 length equals 14 residues. Germline V gene data show CDR1 as LNHNV and CDR2 as YYDKDF (reference sequence). CDR3 sequence (DNA): TGTGCCACCGGTCGTCAGGGAGGCACCGGGGAGCTGTTTTTT. Residues: CATGRQGGTGELFF.

The chain uses TRBV19 and TRBJ2-7; 9 bases are shared with TRBD1. Per germline, CDR1 LNHDA and CDR2 SQIVND (reference sequence). The CDR3 loop spans 16 amino acids. The trim removed 4 bases at V and 1 base at J, leaving 8 bases unmatched. The CDR3 loop is CASSTLPGQGSYEQYF. CDR3 coding DNA: TGTGCCAGTAGTACTCTACCGGGACAGGGATCCTACGAGCAGTACTTC.

The J gene is TRBJ2-5, the V gene TRBV2; possibly TRBD2 for D (6 bases). The CDR3 is 14 amino acids. Germline values: CDR1 SNHLY, CDR2 FYNNEI. V lost 8 bases and J lost 5, with 18 bases in between. The CDR3 protein is CASFEIRERETQYF. The CDR3 DNA sequence: TGTGCCAGCTTTGAGATACGGGAGCGCGAGACCCAGTACTTC.

V and J are TRBV15 and TRBJ1-1; D gene uncertain. The V end lost 2 bases, the J end lost 0 bases, and 13 bases lay between the germline ends. Germline lookup yields CDR1 LNHNV and CDR2 YYDKDF (reference sequence). This CDR3 spans 16 amino acids. CDR3 coding DNA: TGTGCCACCAGCAGAAGGTTCGGAGCCATGAACACTGAAGCTTTCTTT. It yields the protein CATSRRFGAMNTEAFF. Variable domain in full (rest from reference TRBV15 and TRBJ1-1): DAMVIQNPRYQVTQFGKPVTLSCSQTLNHNVMYWYQQKSSQAPKLLFHYYDKDFNNEADTPDNFQSRRPNTSFCFLDIRSPGLGDTAMYLCATSRRFGAMNTEAFFGQGTRLTVV.

The chain uses TRBV24-1 and TRBJ2-2, with 8 bases that match TRBD2. The germline V gene encodes CDR1 KGHDR and CDR2 SFDVKD. The CDR3 has 17 residues. Trimming at V came to 4 bases and at J to 0 bases, leaving 6 bases not matched to a gene. The CDR3 bases are TGTGCCACCAGTGACCCATTAGCGGGAACGAACACCGGGGAGCTGTTTTTT. Protein product: CATSDPLAGTNTGELFF.

The chain carries TRBV3-1 (or the pseudogene TRBV3-2) and TRBJ1-2; 7 positions agree with TRBD1. The germline gives CDR1 LGHDT, CDR2 YNNKEL (reference sequence). The trim removed 10 bases at V and 3 bases at J, leaving 2 bases unmatched. The CDR3 has 11 residues. CDR3 sequence (DNA): TGTGCCACCGGGACAGACTATGGCTACACCTTC. Protein: CATGTDYGYTF.

The rearrangement joins TRBV7-6 to TRBJ2-7; 14 bases match TRBD2. CDR3 size: 17 residues. The V gene end was trimmed by 4 bases and the J gene end by 3 bases; junction bases not matched to a gene: 8. Germline V gene data show CDR1 as SGHVS and CDR2 as FNYEAQ. The CDR3 region has the DNA TGTGCCAGCAGCTCCCGACTAGCGGGAGGGGATATCTACGAGCAGTACTTC. Its protein is CASSSRLAGGDIYEQYF.

V gene TRBV3-1 (or the pseudogene TRBV3-2) combines with J gene TRBJ1-3; unclear D gene. The CDR3 covers 15 residues. Germline lookup yields CDR1 LGHDT and CDR2 YNNKEL (reference sequence). With 0 bases removed from V and 4 bases from J, the gap between germline ends came to 10 bases. The CDR3 is CASSQDSTGGNTIYF. CDR3 bases: TGTGCCAGCAGCCAAGACTCAACGGGAGGAAACACCATATATTTT.

The V gene is TRBV7-6, the J gene TRBJ1-5; weak D call: TRBD1 (5 bases). This CDR3 contains 15 residues. Germline CDR1 reads SGHVS; CDR2 reads FNYEAQ. V lost 5 bases and J 2 bases, leaving 13 bases between the germline ends. The CDR3 nucleotides read TGTGCCAGCAGCCCCAGTGGGGGGGGCAATCAGCCCCAGCATTTT. This encodes CASSPSGGGNQPQHF.

The V gene is TRBV11-1, the J gene TRBJ2-7; a possible D gene is TRBD2 (5 bases). The CDR3 is 15 amino acids. Germline-derived CDR1 and CDR2 are SGHAT and FQDESV (reference sequence). Trimming took 6 bases from V and 5 from J, leaving 20 bases between them. This CDR3 reads CASSRMTSGDHEQYF. DNA of the CDR3: TGTGCCAGCAGTCGTATGACGTCCGGGGATCACGAGCAGTACTTC.

The chain joins TRBV3-1 (or the pseudogene TRBV3-2) to TRBJ2-3; 7 bases align to TRBD2. This CDR3 contains 15 residues. With V trimmed by 4 bases and J by 4 bases, 8 bases remained unmatched. CDR1 is LGHDT, CDR2 YNNKEL, per germline (reference sequence). CDR3 region: CASSLSGIRADTQYF. DNA for the CDR3: TGTGCCAGCAGCCTCAGCGGGATCAGGGCAGATACGCAGTATTTT.

The chain employs TRBV6-2 or TRBV6-3 and TRBJ2-5; D gene ambiguous. V gave up 4 bases and J gave up 3 bases, with 9 bases separating them. The V gene's germline CDR1 is MNHEY and CDR2 SVGEGT. The CDR3 has 13 residues. CDR3 sequence: CASSSLGKETQYF. The CDR3 DNA sequence: TGTGCCAGCAGTTCGTTGGGCAAAGAGACCCAGTACTTC.

The chain links TRBV4-1 to TRBJ1-5, with D unclear. Looked up from germline, CDR1 is MGHRA and CDR2 is YSYEKL. The CDR3 runs to 16 residues. V was trimmed by 0 bases and J by 3 bases, leaving 12 bases between them. CDR3 protein: CASSQDRQAPNQPQHF. CDR3 coding DNA: TGCGCCAGCAGCCAAGACCGCCAAGCGCCCAATCAGCCCCAGCATTTT.

The gene calls are TRBV27 and TRBJ1-5, with D tentatively TRBD1 (5 bases). This CDR3 contains 18 residues. Trimming cost V 0 bases and J 2 bases, with 17 bases left between them. The germline V gene has CDR1 MNHEY and CDR2 SMNVEV (reference sequence). The CDR3 sequence is CASSLSWAGGDGNQPQHF. The CDR3 DNA follows: TGTGCCAGCAGTTTATCGTGGGCGGGGGGGGATGGCAATCAGCCCCAGCATTTT.

The chain is built from TRBV9 and TRBJ2-3; 7 bases fit TRBD1. V lost 3 bases and J lost 4; bases outside the gene matches: 8. CDR3 length equals 15 residues. Germline V gene lookup returns CDR1 SGDLS and CDR2 YYNGEE. The CDR3 loop is CASSAGQYIADTQYF. In DNA, the CDR3 is TGTGCCAGCAGCGCGGGACAGTACATTGCAGATACGCAGTATTTT.

The genes are TRBV6-1 and TRBJ1-5; D possibly corresponds to TRBD1 (5 bases). This CDR3 region has 15 residues. V lost 1 base and J lost 10, with 17 bases in between. Germline V gene lookup returns CDR1 MNHNS and CDR2 SASEGT. In DNA form, the CDR3 reads TGTGCCAGCAGTGAAGTAGGGGCGGGACCGCAACCCCAGCATTTT. It yields the protein CASSEVGAGPQPQHF.

This sequence joins TRBV28 and TRBJ1-2, with D perhaps matching TRBD1 (6 bases). Deletions cut 6 bases from V and 0 bases from J, with 14 bases between. Germline CDR1 reads MDHEN; CDR2 reads SYDVKM. The CDR3 runs 15 residues. CDR3 nucleotide sequence: TGTGCCAGCAGGCCGGGACACACAGCTAACTATGGCTACACCTTC. Residues: CASRPGHTANYGYTF.

The chain uses TRBV28 and TRBJ1-2; a weak D match, TRBD1 (6 bases). The CDR3 has 15 amino acids. Trimming stripped 4 bases from V and 0 bases from J, with 12 bases between. Germline V gene sequence: CDR1 MDHEN, CDR2 SYDVKM. CDR3 DNA: TGTGCCAGCAGTTCTACAGGGCGAGCTAACTATGGCTACACCTTC. Protein product: CASSSTGRANYGYTF.

The chain uses TRBV5-5 and TRBJ1-2; TRBD1 agrees at 9 bases. Germline loops: CDR1 SGHKS, CDR2 YYEKEE (reference sequence). After removal of 2 bases from V and 7 bases from J, the junction contained 6 bases not matched to a gene. CDR3 length: 14 residues. CDR3 residues: CASSFPGTGRGYTF. As DNA, the CDR3 is TGTGCCAGCAGCTTTCCCGGGACAGGGCGTGGCTACACCTTC.

This sequence joins TRBV28 and TRBJ1-1; D is possibly TRBD1 (5 bases). The germline V gene encodes CDR1 MDHEN and CDR2 SYDVKM. The CDR3 has 16 amino acids. V was clipped by 3 bases and J by 2 bases, with 16 bases between them. The CDR3 bases are TGTGCCAGCAGTTTCTGGGCGGGGGAGTATAACACTGAAGCTTTCTTT. It specifies CASSFWAGEYNTEAFF.

The J gene is TRBJ2-5, the V gene TRBV6-2 or TRBV6-3; D might be TRBD2 (5 bases). V was pared by 6 bases and J by 3 bases, with 14 bases between. Germline CDR1 and CDR2: MNHEY and SVGEGT. This CDR3 is 14 amino acids long. CDR3 region: CASSTWRFKETQYF. The DNA of the CDR3 is TGTGCCAGCAGCACCTGGAGGTTTAAAGAGACCCAGTACTTC.

This chain connects TRBV10-3 to TRBJ2-7; no firm D call. CDR3 length: 14 residues. Germline CDR1 reads ENHRY; CDR2 reads SYGVKD. The germline V and J ends were trimmed by 10 bases and 2 bases, with 18 bases remaining between them. For the CDR3, the DNA is TGTGCCACCGTCAGCCTAACTAAGACCTACGAGCAGTACTTC. It is translated as CATVSLTKTYEQYF.

The chain uses TRBV5-6 and TRBJ2-5; D gene ambiguous. Germline CDR1 is SGHDT and CDR2 is YYEEEE. The CDR3 runs 13 residues. V was clipped by 1 base and J by 0 bases, with 4 bases between them. The CDR3 loop reads CASSLFNQETQYF. The CDR3 DNA reads TGTGCCAGCAGCTTGTTTAACCAAGAGACCCAGTACTTC.